These T cell receptor beta chains were read from a single sample in a study of sequential checkpoint blockade in melanoma. The method was immunoSEQ multiplex PCR; TCRdb's version includes in-frame clones alone and lacks a portion of them. The table shows fewer than 40,000 clones, with approximately 91% occurring only once. The input for sequencing was CD8+ T cells sorted from blood (inferred from file names), taken from a patient given nivolumab and ipilimumab in sequence. The receptor set was obtained from a human donor with melanoma. CDR3s include the opening cysteine and the closing phenylalanine or tryptophan. D genes are given only for firm matches. Size tells how often a clone was seen (once, few, many) or the class of an expanded clone, and some rows leave it out.

v_gene	len	abundance	d_gene	j_gene	CDR3nt	CDR3aa
TRBV5-6	14	.	TRBD2	TRBJ2-4	TGTGCCAGCAGCTGGTGGGGAGGGAAAAACATTCAGTACTTC	CASSWWGGKNIQYF
TRBV9	13	.	TRBD1	TRBJ2-5	TGTGCCAGCACCGGGACAGATCAAGAGACCCAGTACTTC	CASTGTDQETQYF
TRBV5-1	15	.	TRBD2	TRBJ2-1	TGCGCCAGCAGCTGGACTAGCGGGAGGGCCGCTGAGCAGTTCTTC	CASSWTSGRAAEQFF
TRBV27	14	.	.	TRBJ1-4	TGTGCCAGCAGTCTAGGGGTGACTAATGAAAAACTGTTTTTT	CASSLGVTNEKLFF
TRBV9	15	.	TRBD1	TRBJ2-5	TGTGCCAGCAGCGTCGCGACAGGGGTGGGGGAGACCCAGTACTTC	CASSVATGVGETQYF
TRBV21-1	16	.	.	TRBJ2-1	TGTGCCAGCAGCAAATGGAAAGGCGGGAGGGCCGATGAGCAGTTCTTC	CASSKWKGGRADEQFF
TRBV27	15	.	TRBD2	TRBJ2-7	TGTGCCAGCAGTCCCGGGACTAGCGGCTCCTACGAGCAGTACTTC	CASSPGTSGSYEQYF
TRBV6-5	16	.	TRBD2	TRBJ2-3	TGTGCCAGCAGTTACCGGACTAGTGCCTTCGCAGATACGCAGTATTTT	CASSYRTSAFADTQYF
TRBV5-6	15	.	TRBD1	TRBJ2-5	TGTGCCAGCAGCAGCACCGGCAGGGGGCGTTGGGAGCAGTACTTC	CASSSTGRGRWEQYF
TRBV5-6	15	few	.	TRBJ1-4	TGTGCCAGCAGCTTGGAAGGAGCGCGCAATGAAAAACTGTTTTTT	CASSLEGARNEKLFF
TRBV10-2	15	once	TRBD1	TRBJ2-5	TGCGCCAGCAGTGAGAGGACAGGGGGAGACGAGACCCAGTACTTC	CASSERTGGDETQYF
TRBV7-9	12	.	.	TRBJ2-7	TGTGCCAGCAGCCCTGCGAGCTACGAGCAGTACTTC	CASSPASYEQYF
TRBV6-5	13	.	.	TRBJ2-7	TGTGCCAGCAGCCACCCCAGCTCCTACGAGCAGTACTTC	CASSHPSSYEQYF
TRBV4-1	13	.	TRBD2	TRBJ2-1	TGCGCCAGCAGCCACTCTGGGGGGGTTGAGCAGTTCTTC	CASSHSGGVEQFF
TRBV6-1	11	.	.	TRBJ2-5	TGTGCCAGCAGTTTAGAAGAGACCCAGTACTTC	CASSLEETQYF
TRBV7-9	18	.	TRBD2	TRBJ2-7	TGTGCCAGCAGCCCTTCGACGGGGACTAGCGGGAATTCCTACGAGCAGTACTTC	CASSPSTGTSGNSYEQYF
TRBV10-3	15	few	TRBD1	TRBJ2-1	TGTGCCATCAGAACAGGGGCCCTCTCCTACAATGAGCAGTTCTTC	CAIRTGALSYNEQFF
TRBV7-2	14	few	TRBD2	TRBJ2-7	TGTGCCAGCAGCTATAGCGGGAGTCGTTACGAGCAGTACTTC	CASSYSGSRYEQYF
TRBV30	14	.	TRBD1	TRBJ1-1	TGTGCCTGGAGCCCGCGGACAGGCCGTAATGGGGCTTTCTTT	CAWSPRTGRNGAFF
TRBV7-8	14	once	.	TRBJ1-2	TGTGCCAGCAGCTTTGGCGGGCAGCCCTATGGCTACACCTTC	CASSFGGQPYGYTF
TRBV10-2	17	.	.	TRBJ2-4	TGCGCCAGCAGTGAGGCAACAGGGTGGATAGCCAAAAACATTCAGTACTTC	CASSEATGWIAKNIQYF
TRBV4-2	12	.	.	TRBJ2-4	TGTGCCAGCAGCCAAGACGGTAACATTCAGTACTTC	CASSQDGNIQYF
TRBV19	15	.	TRBD1	TRBJ2-5	TGTGCCAGTAGTACCCAGGGGGCGCAGCGAGAGACCCAGTACTTC	CASSTQGAQRETQYF
TRBV27	14	.	TRBD1	TRBJ2-5	TGTGCCAGCAGTTTGCAGGGGGCGTGGGAGACCCAGTACTTC	CASSLQGAWETQYF
TRBV29-1	12	.	.	TRBJ1-2	TGCAGCGTTCCGACAGGATATTTCGGCTACACCTTC	CSVPTGYFGYTF
TRBV28	14	.	.	TRBJ2-6	TGTGCCAGCAGTCCGGACAGCTGGGCCAACGTCCTGACTTTC	CASSPDSWANVLTF